The clone carrying this T cell receptor beta chain was observed a single time. The ends lost 6 bases at V and 1 base at J; junction bases unmatched: 6. The germline gives CDR1 LNHDA, CDR2 SQIVND (reference sequence). The CDR3 contains 15 residues. The source of the sample is a study of blood T cell repertoires in COVID-19. Background on the study: COVID-19 samples collected from the United States, Italy and Spain covered acute and convalescent phases. In each case, the material was cDNA or gDNA derived from T cells, B-cell-depleted T cells, or PBMCs.

How the authors handled the data: Quantification of nucleated cells was approximated via reference gene primer amplification. The repertoire was sequenced with immunoSEQ multiplex PCR; TCRdb's copy has only in-frame clones and lacks some. Clonal size and the V and J genes are those of that table, whereas D and trimming came from the DNA. This table has 55,000 to 95,000 clones, roughly 80% appearing once. The sample comprised peripheral blood. The rearrangement links TRBV19 to TRBJ2-1, with TRBD2 matching 7 bases. The sequence came from a woman in her fifties or sixties with acute or convalescent COVID-19. This CDR3 is CASRAGVMSYNEQFF. In DNA, the CDR3 is TGTGCCAGTAGGGCGGGAGTTATGTCCTACAATGAGCAGTTCTTC.